This T cell receptor beta chain was obtained from a study of blood T cell repertoires in COVID-19 (dated by TCRdb to the early 2020s). Turning to the overall study: Samples covering the acute and convalescent phases of COVID-19 were provided by collaborators in the United States, Italy and Spain. HLA class I and class II types, where available, came from metadata supplied by the sample provider rather than from assay-based typing. A freely available public database, intended as a resource for researchers studying the immune response to SARS-CoV-2, is where the repertoires were released. The samples were drawn from the first 160 participants of the ongoing ImmuneRACE study and from some 1,300 subjects provided by 6 global collaborators. Deeply sampled blood TCRbeta repertoires from subjects exposed to, actively infected with, or recovered from COVID-19 were included in the dataset. The sample metadata nearly always contained a de-identified subject ID, COVID-19 status, age in years and sex. The material from the prospective study consisted of cDNA or gDNA derived from T cells, B-cell-depleted T cells, or PBMCs.

This clone was detected a few times. Its antigen has not been determined. Per-base qualities were not stored, and no clone one base away is much larger. On the study overall, not on this receptor specifically: How much clinical and demographic metadata was included differed by source and by participant, and the metadata was provided uncurated.

The immunoSEQ Assay, a bias-controlled multiplex PCR, was used to amplify TCRbeta CDR3 regions from genomic DNA. The paper's data handling went like this. The number of nucleated cells in each sample was estimated from the amplification of reference gene primers within the assay. To quantify the absolute abundance of each unique TCRbeta CDR3 rearrangement, sequence reads were collapsed and filtered. For each sample, productive Simpson clonality was calculated by taking the square root of Simpson's diversity index across productive rearrangements. Not all clones reach the TCRdb copy of this immuneACCESS table, which keeps in-frame sequences only. Checked studies attribute under half of the gap to unresolved V genes and leave the rest unexplained. V and J calls and clone size are copied from that table; D and trimming were computed from the DNA. Within this sample are approximately 26,000 clones, with around four fifths of them counted one time only. The ten largest make up over 13% of the sample.

V is pared back by 7 bases and J by 2 bases, with 15 bases lying between the germline termini. Inclusive of the bounding cysteine and phenylalanine, the CDR3 is 15 residues long. The entry retains the CDR3 DNA only, 45 bases that are in frame from base 1. Reading the germline V gene (reference sequence) gives CDR1 LNHDA and CDR2 SQIVND. Whole blood was collected in K2EDTA tubes by collaborating institutions according to the institutions' own protocols. Collaborator samples were shipped for TCRbeta analysis as frozen whole blood, isolated PBMCs, or DNA extracted from either sample type. Specimen: peripheral blood. This clonotype was sampled from a man at least 80 years old with active or convalescent COVID-19. The chain uses TRBV19 and TRBJ1-5; the D gene is perhaps TRBD1, on 5 matching bases. The CDR3 reads CASTGRGGGNQPQHF. In nucleotide form, the sequence is TGTGCCAGTACCGGGAGGGGTGGGGGCAATCAGCCCCAGCATTTT.